This T cell receptor beta chain was recovered during a study of breast tumors, draining lymph nodes, adjacent tissues. TCRdb itself ran the multiplex PCR reads through MiXCR, one entry per CDR3 protein. The sample holds some 120,000 distinct CDR3 sequences, about 20% seen once. Turning to this clonotype: The antigen is not known.

Findings and caveats of the study: Tumor TCR diversity was below lymph nodes but above nontumor tissue. Tumor and nontumor repertoires were significantly more similar in luminal-like than in basal-like breast cancer. The lymph node origin of tumor T cells was framed as consistent with a hypothesis, not demonstrated.

This CDR3 spans 13 amino acids. The germline V gene has CDR1 MNHNS and CDR2 SASEGT. Trimming took off 9 bases at V and 5 bases at J, with 14 bases between the two ends. Axillary draining lymph nodes of breast cancer patients supplied the node samples. The source is a female donor with breast cancer. Some clones in this sample may be carry-over from other donors' samples. Material for sequencing was axillary lymph node tissue. The V gene is TRBV6-1, the J gene TRBJ1-5; D is ambiguous. This chain's CDR3 is CASSFDQDQPQHF. The DNA for the CDR3 is TGTGCCAGTTCCTTCGATCAGGATCAGCCCCAGCATTTT.